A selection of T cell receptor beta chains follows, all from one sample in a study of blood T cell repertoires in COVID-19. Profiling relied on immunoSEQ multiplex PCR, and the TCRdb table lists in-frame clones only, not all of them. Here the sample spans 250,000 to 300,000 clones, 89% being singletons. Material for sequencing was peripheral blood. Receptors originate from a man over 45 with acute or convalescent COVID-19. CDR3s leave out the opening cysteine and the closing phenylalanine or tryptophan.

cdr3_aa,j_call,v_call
ASSRGRELGGYT,TRBJ1-2,TRBV5-6
ASSLRPGTDPNTGELF,TRBJ2-2,TRBV7-9
ASSSKETQY,TRBJ2-5,TRBV5-1
ASSQLDRGLTEAF,TRBJ1-1,TRBV3-1/TRBV3-2
SASAGGYSGAF,TRBJ1-1,TRBV20-1
ASSQPIGTGHSPLH,TRBJ1-6,TRBV3-1/TRBV3-2
ASSDPGGQPQH,TRBJ1-5,TRBV6-1
ASSPGTLLYQETQY,TRBJ2-5,TRBV18
ARYRGGYT,TRBJ1-2,TRBV10-1
ASSRGQMNTEAF,TRBJ1-1,TRBV3-1/TRBV3-2
ASSHSRRANYGYT,TRBJ1-2,TRBV3-1/TRBV3-2
ASSPGTGANTGELF,TRBJ2-2,TRBV9
AWTTSGGNSYNEQF,TRBJ2-1,TRBV30
ASSQKWAGTHKPTDTQY,TRBJ2-3,TRBV4-1
ASSLPTLYEQY,TRBJ2-7,TRBV7-2
ATSDSWDRGGSDTQY,TRBJ2-3,TRBV24-1
ASSLDRASANYGYT,TRBJ1-2,TRBV7-2
ASSRQVFGEQF,TRBJ2-1,TRBV3-1/TRBV3-2
ASSLNRGTNTGELF,TRBJ2-2,TRBV7-2